This TCR beta chain originates from a study of beta chain features in type 1 diabetes. Regarding this clone: Its antigen is as yet unknown.

Study observations and caveats: Type 1 diabetes patients showed a moderate but significant shortening of TCRB CDR3s in all four CD4+ subsets.

Reverse transcription of all isolated RNA meant that expressed TCRB transcripts were sequenced. Naive, central memory and regulatory T cell samples yielded around 3.6 million reads on average. The assay was immunoSEQ multiplex PCR, and TCRdb's table has in-frame clones only and misses some. The sample consists of around 110,000 clones, about 17% of them appearing once. V lost 2 bases and J lost 7, with 12 bases in between. From germline, CDR1 is SNHLY and CDR2 FYNNEI. There are 14 residues in the CDR3. The chain employs TRBV2 and TRBJ2-1; D is unclear. This TCR was sampled from a man under 40 with type 1 diabetes. The sequenced material came from central memory CD4+ T cells from blood. The CDR3 region is CASSENGQVNEQFF. The DNA of the CDR3 is TGTGCCAGCAGTGAAAACGGCCAGGTGAATGAGCAGTTCTTC.